This T cell receptor beta chain was observed in a study of blood T cell repertoires in COVID-19 (TCRdb year 2020). Broadly, across the study: Collaborator samples came from the United States, Italy and Spain and covered acute and convalescent phases of COVID-19. The material from the prospective study consisted of cDNA or gDNA derived from T cells, B-cell-depleted T cells, or PBMCs. Deeply sampled blood TCRbeta repertoires from subjects exposed to, actively infected with, or recovered from COVID-19 were included in the dataset. A freely available public database, intended as a resource for researchers studying the immune response to SARS-CoV-2, is where the repertoires were released. Samples were obtained from the ongoing ImmuneRACE study (first 160 participants) and from approximately 1,200 subjects provided by 6 global collaborators. The sample metadata nearly always contained a de-identified subject ID, COVID-19 status, age in years and sex. HLA class I and class II types, where available, came from metadata supplied by the sample provider rather than from assay-based typing.

TCRbeta CDR3 regions were amplified from genomic DNA using the immunoSEQ Assay, a bias-controlled multiplex PCR. The original methods were these. The number of nucleated cells in each sample was estimated by amplification of reference gene primers within the assay. Sequence reads were collapsed and filtered to measure the absolute abundance of every unique TCRbeta CDR3 rearrangement. For each sample, productive Simpson clonality was calculated by taking the square root of Simpson's diversity index across productive rearrangements. TCRdb stores this immuneACCESS table with in-frame sequences only. Part of the clones is absent; in the studies checked, under half of the shortfall reflects unresolved V genes, and no reason is known for the rest. V, J and clone size were drawn from that table, and D and trimming were deduced from the DNA. The sample table lists 150,000 to 200,000 clones, approximately 87% of them with a count of one. The ten largest clones take up around 4% of the sample.

This clone was recorded only once. What this receptor recognizes is not known. The record has no base qualities; no much larger clone is one base away. The CDR3 holds 12 amino acids from the cysteine to the phenylalanine. CDR3 DNA is the only sequence kept; it has 36 bases, read in frame from the first base. V and J are truncated by 0 bases and 5 bases respectively, leaving an intervening sequence of 3 bases. CDR1 is given as MNHNY and CDR2 as SVGAGI, both from the germline V gene (reference sequence). Broader findings and caveats from the paper: How much clinical and demographic metadata was included differed by source and by participant, and the metadata was provided uncurated.

The collaborating institutions used their own protocols to collect whole blood in K2EDTA tubes. For TCRbeta analysis, collaborators shipped samples as frozen whole blood, isolated PBMCs, or DNA extracted from either of those sample types. The receptor was derived from a woman between 70 and 85 years old with acute or convalescent COVID-19. The rearranged segments are TRBV6-6 and TRBJ2-3; there is no confident call for the D gene. Sequenced sample: peripheral blood. The DNA sequence is as follows: TGTGCCAGCAGTTACTCGAGAGATACGCAGTATTTT. It translates as CASSYSRDTQYF.